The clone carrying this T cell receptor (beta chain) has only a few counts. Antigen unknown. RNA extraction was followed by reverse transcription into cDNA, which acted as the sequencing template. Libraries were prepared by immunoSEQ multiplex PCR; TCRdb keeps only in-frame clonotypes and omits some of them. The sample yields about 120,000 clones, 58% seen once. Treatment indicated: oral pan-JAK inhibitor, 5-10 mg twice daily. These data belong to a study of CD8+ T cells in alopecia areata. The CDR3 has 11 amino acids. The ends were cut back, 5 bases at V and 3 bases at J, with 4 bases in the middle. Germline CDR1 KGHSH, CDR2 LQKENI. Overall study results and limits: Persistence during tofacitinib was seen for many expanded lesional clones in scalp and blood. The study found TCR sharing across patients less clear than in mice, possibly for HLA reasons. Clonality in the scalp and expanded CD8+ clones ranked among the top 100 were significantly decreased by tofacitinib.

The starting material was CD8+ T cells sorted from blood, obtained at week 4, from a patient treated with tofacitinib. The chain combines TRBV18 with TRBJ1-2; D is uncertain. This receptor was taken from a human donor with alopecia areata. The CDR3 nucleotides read TGTGCCAGCTCAGGAGACTATGGCTACACCTTC. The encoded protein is CASSGDYGYTF.